These 21 T cell receptor beta chains came from one sample sequenced in a study of Graves' ophthalmopathy and Graves' hyperthyroidism. For repertoire sequencing, the TCR beta CDR3 regions were amplified from RNA transcripts. Following a first-round RT-PCR that used HTBI primers, a second-round multiplex PCR was carried out. MiXCR was run by TCRdb on the multiplex PCR reads, yielding one entry per CDR3 protein. The data show around 400,000 distinct CDR3 sequences, around 17% seen once. Material for sequencing was peripheral blood. These receptor sequences come from a woman younger than 35 with Graves' ophthalmopathy.

The sample holds many counts of this clonotype. The chain is built from TRBV28 and TRBJ1-6; the D is unclear. The CDR3 totals 12 residues. The ends were cut back, 6 bases at V and 8 bases at J, with 8 bases in the middle. CDR1 and CDR2 (germline): MDHEN, SYDVKM. The CDR3 is CASRPQYSPLHF. The CDR3, as DNA: TGTGCCAGCAGGCCCCAATATTCACCCCTCCACTTT. Full variable domain (outside the CDR3, taken from reference TRBV28 and TRBJ1-6): DVKVTQSSRYLVKRTGEKVFLECVQDMDHENMFWYRQDPGLGLRLIYFSYDVKMKEKGDIPEGYSVSREKKERFSLILESASTNQTSMYLCASRPQYSPLHFGNGTRLTVT.

This clonotype occurred many times. V and J are TRBV5-6 and TRBJ2-7, with a weak D call TRBD1 (5 bases). CDR1 SGHDT and CDR2 YYEEEE come from the germline V gene. The CDR3 length is 14 residues. V gave up 3 bases and J gave up 2 bases, with 12 bases separating them. The DNA of the CDR3 is TGTGCCAGCAGCTGGGGCAGAAGCCCCTACGAGCAGTACTTC. It codes for CASSWGRSPYEQYF.

This clonotype was detected many times. The chain joins TRBV20-1 to TRBJ2-2; no firm D call. The CDR3 extends over 13 amino acids. Germline V CDR1 and CDR2: DFQATT, SNEGSKA (reference sequence). V lost 0 bases to trimming and J lost 7 bases, with 9 bases between them. CDR3 coding DNA: TGCAGTGCTAGAGATCTGAGCAACGGGGAGCTGTTTTTT. As protein: CSARDLSNGELFF.

Ten or more counts support this clonotype. The V and J genes are TRBV4-2 and TRBJ1-2; D is uncertain. V was trimmed by 0 bases and J by 0 bases, leaving 5 bases between them. The CDR3 has 14 amino acids. Germline-derived CDR1 and CDR2 are LGHNA and YNFKEQ. The CDR3 loop is CASSQDSANYGYTF. The CDR3 region has the DNA TGTGCCAGCAGCCAAGACAGTGCTAACTATGGCTACACCTTC.

This clonotype was observed many times. It may be a read error: a sequence one base away is much more abundant. The chain couples TRBV11-2 to TRBJ1-6; D remains ambiguous. The CDR3 is made up of 13 amino acids. The germline gives CDR1 SGHAT, CDR2 FQNNGV. Trimming removed 5 bases at V and 12 bases at J, with 14 bases between. The CDR3, as DNA: TGTGCCAGCAGCCTTAATATGGGATTACCCCTCCACTTT. Translating it yields CASSLNMGLPLHF.

This rearrangement joins TRBV18 to TRBJ1-5, with D uncertain. Germline-derived CDR1 and CDR2 are KGHSH and LQKENI. The germline V and J ends were trimmed by 2 bases and 3 bases, with 11 bases remaining between them. The CDR3 consists of 15 residues. The CDR3 DNA follows: TGTGCCAGCTCACCATCAAACACCGACAATCAGCCCCAGCATTTT. It encodes CASSPSNTDNQPQHF.

This clonotype appeared many times. This chain joins TRBV12-3 or TRBV12-4 and TRBJ2-5, with a tentative D call TRBD2 (5 bases). The CDR3 covers 14 residues. The V end was cut by 5 bases, the J end by 1 base, with 11 bases between. CDR3 coding DNA: TGTGCCAGCAGTCAGCGGACTGGCCAAGAGACCCAGTACTTC. This codes for CASSQRTGQETQYF.

This clonotype was recorded many times. The gene calls are TRBV7-2 and TRBJ1-5, with 11 bases identical to TRBD1. Germline-derived CDR1 and CDR2 are SGHTA and FQGNSA. V shed 5 bases, J shed 6 bases, and the junction held 6 bases outside the gene matches. The CDR3 consists of 15 residues. CDR3 loop: CASSPRTGGIQPQHF. The CDR3 coding sequence is TGTGCCAGCAGCCCAAGGACAGGGGGCATTCAGCCCCAGCATTTT.

This clonotype has only one observation. The chain carries TRBV20-1 and TRBJ2-7; 8 bases are a match to TRBD1. This CDR3 region has 12 residues. From germline, CDR1 is DFQATT and CDR2 SNEGSKA (reference sequence). Losses at the gene ends were 3 bases for V and 4 bases for J; bases not matched to a gene: 2. CDR3 sequence reads: CSARTGVYEQYF. The CDR3 DNA is TGCAGTGCTAGGACAGGGGTTTACGAGCAGTACTTC.

In this sample, this clonotype turned up many times. This rearrangement joins TRBV20-1 to TRBJ2-7; TRBD2 aligns across 10 bases. CDR3 length: 16 residues. Germline V gene data show CDR1 as DFQATT and CDR2 as SNEGSKA (reference sequence). Trimming took 0 bases from V and 1 from J; bases not matched to a gene: 6. CDR3: CSARDVASGSSYEQYF. Written as DNA, the CDR3 is TGCAGTGCTAGAGATGTAGCTAGCGGGAGTTCCTACGAGCAGTACTTC.

This clonotype was seen ten or more times. The V call is TRBV12-3 or TRBV12-4, the J call TRBJ1-5, with D unclear. This CDR3 contains 12 residues. Trimming cost V 6 bases and J 3 bases, with 6 bases left between them. CDR3 sequence: CASRGDNQPQHF. The DNA for the CDR3 is TGTGCCAGCAGGGGTGACAATCAGCCCCAGCATTTT.

The chain uses TRBV7-9 and TRBJ2-3, with TRBD2 as a possible D gene (6 bases). Germline V gene lookup returns CDR1 SEHNR and CDR2 FQNEAQ (reference sequence). Trimming pared 6 bases from V and 9 bases from J, leaving 19 bases between. The CDR3 covers 14 residues. CDR3 in amino acids: CASRGGAPLDTQYF. The CDR3 DNA follows: TGTGCCAGCAGGGGGGGAGCTCCTCTCGACACGCAGTATTTT.

This clonotype was seen at least ten times. The chain uses TRBV20-1 and TRBJ1-2; D gene uncertain. This CDR3 has 13 residues. CDR1 DFQATT and CDR2 SNEGSKA come from the germline V gene (reference sequence). Trimming shortened V by 1 base and J by 1 base, and 7 bases separated the two germline ends. The chain's CDR3 is CSARGTVNYGYTF. The CDR3 region has the DNA TGCAGTGCTAGAGGGACGGTTAACTATGGCTACACCTTC.

The chain uses TRBV30 and TRBJ2-5; D perhaps matches TRBD1 (6 bases). CDR1 and CDR2 from the germline V gene are GTSNPN and SVGIG (reference sequence). This CDR3 comprises 13 residues. The V end lost 5 bases, the J end lost 3 bases, and 13 bases lay between the germline ends. The CDR3 here is CAWSEGVKETQYF. DNA for the CDR3: TGTGCCTGGTCCGAGGGGGTAAAAGAGACCCAGTACTTC.

This clonotype was observed at least ten times. V usage is TRBV18 and J usage is TRBJ2-5; either TRBD1 or TRBD2 may supply D (5 bases each). The V end was cut by 3 bases, the J end by 4 bases, with 15 bases between. The CDR3 loop spans 15 amino acids. Germline CDR1 and CDR2: KGHSH and LQKENI. Written as DNA, the CDR3 is TGTGCCAGCTCACCTGCTGGGGGACCCCCAGAGACCCAGTACTTC. Translating gives CASSPAGGPPETQYF. Complete variable domain (other parts from reference TRBV18 and TRBJ2-5): NAGVMQNPRHLVRRRGQEARLRCSPMKGHSHVYWYRQLPEEGLKFMVYLQKENIIDESGMPKERFSAEFPKEGPSILRIQQVVRGDSAAYFCASSPAGGPPETQYFGPGTRLLVL.

The table lists this clonotype with many counts. V and J are TRBV4-1 and TRBJ2-5; 7 bases fit TRBD1. V gave up 4 bases and J gave up 5 bases; unmatched junction bases: 13. This CDR3 comprises 16 residues. Germline V CDR1 and CDR2: MGHRA, YSYEKL. The CDR3 loop is CASSPLDRAQGETQYF. DNA for the CDR3: TGCGCCAGCAGCCCCCTCGACAGGGCCCAGGGGGAGACCCAGTACTTC.

This clonotype has a handful of counts. This chain connects TRBV7-8 to TRBJ2-7, with 8 positions matching TRBD1. The CDR3 covers 14 residues. V trimming: 2 bases; J trimming: 4 bases; junction bases outside the gene matches: 4. Germline CDR1 is SGHVS and CDR2 is FQNEAQ. The CDR3 is CASSLTGGRYEQYF. CDR3 in DNA: TGTGCCAGCAGCTTAACAGGGGGAAGGTACGAGCAGTACTTC.

This clonotype was seen repeatedly, ten times or more. The chain links TRBV7-2 to TRBJ2-5; 7 bases line up with TRBD2. CDR1 and CDR2 (germline): SGHTA, FQGNSA. The CDR3 loop spans 16 amino acids. Unmatched junction bases numbered 9, after V lost 5 bases and J lost 0 bases. CDR3 in DNA: TGTGCCAGCAGCCCCTGGGGAGGGAGAAACCAAGAGACCCAGTACTTC. Residues: CASSPWGGRNQETQYF.

This clonotype was picked up many times. The chain uses TRBV5-1 and TRBJ2-7; D possibly corresponds to TRBD2 (6 bases). This CDR3 has 14 residues. V was clipped by 6 bases and J by 2 bases, with 15 bases between them. Germline assignment: CDR1 SGHRS and CDR2 YFSETQ. The DNA for the CDR3 is TGCGCCAGCAAAGCAGGAGGGCCCCCCTACGAGCAGTACTTC. This sequence encodes CASKAGGPPYEQYF. The full variable domain, rest sourced from reference TRBV5-1 and TRBJ2-7, is KAGVTQTPRYLIKTRGQQVTLSCSPISGHRSVSWYQQTPGQGLQFLFEYFSETQRNKGNFPGRFSGRQFSNSRSEMNVSTLELGDSALYLCASKAGGPPYEQYFGPGTRLTVT.

This clonotype has at least ten counts. The chain recombines TRBV7-8 with TRBJ2-7, with D possibly being TRBD2 (6 bases). Trimming pared 5 bases from V and 6 bases from J, leaving 20 bases between. The CDR3 length is 15 residues. CDR1 is SGHVS, CDR2 FQNEAQ, per germline. The CDR3 DNA sequence: TGTGCCAGCAGCCCCAGAGGGACGGAGGGTGGCGAGCAGTACTTC. Protein sequence: CASSPRGTEGGEQYF.

This clonotype was detected ten times or more. The chain joins TRBV7-3 to TRBJ1-2, with 8 bases lining up with TRBD1. Germline loops: CDR1 SGHTA, CDR2 FQGTGA. Trimming cost V 5 bases and J 4 bases; bases outside gene matches: 3. The CDR3 runs to 13 residues. CDR3 sequence (DNA): TGTGCCAGCAGCCTTGACAGGGGCTATGGCTACACCTTC. This codes for CASSLDRGYGYTF.